This T cell receptor (beta chain) was identified in a study of CD8 T cells in ankylosing spondylitis. Scientists made TCR beta libraries using quantitative 5'-RACE with molecular barcodes. Each CDR3 protein is one row after TCRdb ran MiXCR on the 5' RACE reads. The sample lists 130,000 or so distinct CDR3 sequences; 15% to 20% were seen once. This clonotype was seen repeatedly, ten times or more. What it binds is not known. Germline-derived CDR1 and CDR2 are SGHDT and YYEEEE. The CDR3 covers 14 residues. V lost 4 bases and J 3 bases, leaving 13 bases between the germline ends. General observations from the study: Peripheral blood samples showed relatively rare disease-linked clones, and these clones were CD8+. Reportedly, disease-linked clones are significantly enriched in ankylosing spondylitis patients' matched synovial fluid. Earlier work had already found some motif variants in reactive arthritis synovial fluid and blood. Ankylosing spondylitis blood appeared to be characterized by a TCR beta motif of under ten highly homologous variants.

The sequence came from a male donor with ankylosing spondylitis. Material: blood, either unsorted or a sorted T cell fraction (not recorded which). V is TRBV5-6 and J is TRBJ1-2; D unclear. The CDR3 nucleotides are TGTGCCAGCAGCCCCGGGTCTGAAGACTATGGCTACACCTTC. It encodes CASSPGSEDYGYTF.